Listed here are 24 T cell receptor beta chains from one sample, sequenced in a study of preoperative IRX-2 immunotherapy in early breast cancer. The repertoire was sequenced with immunoSEQ multiplex PCR; TCRdb's copy has only in-frame clones and lacks some. The sample consists of 30,000 to 45,000 clones, roughly 82% of them appearing once. The treatment is: preoperative locoregional IRX-2 cytokine immunotherapy. The sequencing used lymph node tissue, collected after IRX-2 immunotherapy. These receptors were taken from a human donor with breast cancer.

Points on this clone: Relative to the germline gene, one junction end is altered; a read error may explain this. The chain carries TRBV6-8 and TRBJ2-2; 8 nucleotides agree with TRBD2. This CDR3 is built from 16 residues. The V gene's germline CDR1 is MNHGY and CDR2 SAAAGT. The CDR3 loop reads CTSSYLRGGPPGELFF. CDR3 coding DNA: TGTACCAGCAGTTACCTTCGGGGGGGGCCCCCCGGGGAGCTGTTTTTT.

This sequence joins TRBV23-1 and TRBJ2-1; D may match TRBD1 or TRBD2 (5 bases each). TRBV23-1 belongs to the ORF category, with a function that is uncertain. The CDR3 is made up of 15 amino acids. The germline V and J ends were trimmed by 6 bases and 9 bases, with 21 bases remaining between them. CDR3: CASSQVVGVGGEQFF. The CDR3 DNA follows: TGCGCCAGCAGCCAAGTGGTGGGGGTTGGGGGTGAGCAGTTCTTC.

CDR3 coding DNA: TGTGCCAGCAGTTACTCGAACCCGGCTGGAGGCGAAAAACTGTTTTTT. It is translated as CASSYSNPAGGEKLFF. This sequence joins TRBV6-8 and TRBJ1-4; D not certain. Trimming stripped 0 bases from V and 8 bases from J, with 16 bases between. Looked up from germline, CDR1 is MNHGY and CDR2 is SAAAGT. The CDR3 is 16 residues long.

This sequence joins TRBV19 and TRBJ1-2; D perhaps matches TRBD1 (5 bases). This CDR3 is built from 14 residues. V lost 3 bases and J lost 3, with 11 bases in between. The germline CDR1 and CDR2 sequences are LNHDA and SQIVND (reference sequence). The CDR3 bases are TGTGCCAGTAGTATGGCAGGGAGGCACTATGGCTACACCTTC. It encodes CASSMAGRHYGYTF. Variable domain in full (rest from reference TRBV19 and TRBJ1-2): DGGITQSPKYLFRKEGQNVTLSCEQNLNHDAMYWYRQDPGQGLRLIYYSQIVNDFQKGDIAEGYSVSREKKESFPLTVTSAQKNPTAFYLCASSMAGRHYGYTFGSGTRLTVV.

Comments on this clone: Compared with germline, one end of the junction differs, possibly owing to a read error. The same CDR3 also results from other DNA sequences found in this sample. This rearrangement joins TRBV7-6 to TRBJ2-3, with TRBD2 identical over 14 bases. The CDR3 totals 15 residues. CDR1 is SGHVS, CDR2 FNYEAQ, per germline. The CDR3 DNA reads TGTGCTAGCAGCTTAGGGACTAGCGGGGGAGATACGCAGTATTTT. This gives the protein CASSLGTSGGDTQYF.

The chain recombines TRBV5-1 with TRBJ2-5; possibly TRBD2 for D (5 bases). Germline CDR1 reads SGHRS; CDR2 reads YFSETQ. Trimming shortened V by 5 bases and J by 2 bases, and 19 bases separated the two germline ends. The CDR3 loop spans 16 amino acids. The CDR3 sequence: CASRPRGGVGQETQYF. CDR3 DNA sequence: TGCGCCAGCAGGCCTCGGGGTGGAGTGGGGCAAGAGACCCAGTACTTC.

The chain carries TRBV10-2 and TRBJ2-1, with TRBD2 matching over 14 bases. Germline assignment: CDR1 WSHSY and CDR2 SAAADI. The CDR3 contains 17 residues. V trimming: 4 bases; J trimming: 9 bases; junction bases outside the gene matches: 11. CDR3 coding DNA: TGCGCCAGCAGTGGGTGGACTAGCGGGGGGACTTTTTCTGAGCAGTTCTTC. Protein product: CASSGWTSGGTFSEQFF.

This clone has just one count. An end of the junction differs from the germline gene, which may be a read error. The genes are TRBV6-8 and TRBJ2-1, with no clear D. The CDR3 totals 15 residues. Germline assignment: CDR1 MNHGY and CDR2 SAAAGT. The CDR3 here is CAISVGGSSYNEQFF. In DNA form, the CDR3 reads TGTGCCATCAGTGTCGGCGGTAGCTCCTACAATGAGCAGTTCTTC.

This rearrangement joins TRBV28 to TRBJ1-5; 9 bases fit TRBD1. The germline V gene encodes CDR1 MDHEN and CDR2 SYDVKM. V gave up 6 bases and J gave up 4 bases; unmatched junction bases: 7. This CDR3 region has 15 residues. CDR3 in amino acids: CASRTGTGINQPQHF. Written as DNA, the CDR3 is TGTGCCAGCAGAACCGGGACAGGGATTAATCAGCCCCAGCATTTT. The full variable domain, with the rest looked up from reference TRBV28 and TRBJ1-5, is DVKVTQSSRYLVKRTGEKVFLECVQDMDHENMFWYRQDPGLGLRLIYFSYDVKMKEKGDIPEGYSVSREKKERFSLILESASTNQTSMYLCASRTGTGINQPQHFGDGTRLSIL.

The rearrangement uses TRBV6-8 and TRBJ2-2, with D hard to call. Germline-derived CDR1 and CDR2 are MNHGY and SAAAGT. The CDR3 has 15 residues. V gave up 10 bases and J gave up 0 bases, with 15 bases separating them. DNA for the CDR3: TGTGCCATCAGACCCCACTTTTCGAACACCGGGGAGCTGTTTTTT. This codes for CAIRPHFSNTGELFF.

The rearrangement links TRBV28 to TRBJ1-5; D is unclear. V was cut by 7 bases and J by 4 bases, with 14 bases left in between. Germline V lookup: CDR1 MDHEN, CDR2 SYDVKM. The length of the CDR3 is 14 residues. CDR3 nucleotide sequence: TGTGCCAGCAAGCTCGGGATGGGGAATCAGCCCCAGCATTTT. It specifies CASKLGMGNQPQHF.

With respect to this clone: Other DNA sequences within the sample encode an identical CDR3. J is TRBJ1-5 and V is TRBV19, with TRBD1 matching 8 bases. The length of the CDR3 is 13 residues. In germline, CDR1 is LNHDA, CDR2 SQIVND (reference sequence). V trimming: 9 bases; J trimming: 4 bases; junction bases outside the gene matches: 5. CDR3 amino acids: CASSRQGNQPQHF. CDR3 sequence (DNA): TGTGCCAGCTCCCGACAGGGGAATCAGCCCCAGCATTTT. The whole variable domain, filled in from reference TRBV19 and TRBJ1-5, reads DGGITQSPKYLFRKEGQNVTLSCEQNLNHDAMYWYRQDPGQGLRLIYYSQIVNDFQKGDIAEGYSVSREKKESFPLTVTSAQKNPTAFYLCASSRQGNQPQHFGDGTRLSIL.

CDR3 region: CASSQVGTGDYEQYF. The CDR3 nucleotides read TGTGCCAGCAGCCAAGTTGGGACAGGGGACTACGAGCAGTACTTC. This chain connects TRBV14 to TRBJ2-7; 10 positions agree with TRBD1. The CDR3 is 15 amino acids. Germline lookup yields CDR1 SGHDN and CDR2 FVKESK. Unmatched junction bases numbered 3, after V lost 1 base and J lost 3 bases.

V usage is TRBV19 and J usage is TRBJ2-2, with 7 bases fitting TRBD1. This CDR3 contains 14 residues. The J segment lost 7 bases and the V segment lost 7 bases, leaving 9 bases of the junction unmatched. The germline CDR1 and CDR2 sequences are LNHDA and SQIVND (reference sequence). The CDR3 region is CASTKTGYGGELFF. In DNA form, the CDR3 reads TGTGCCAGTACCAAGACAGGGTACGGCGGGGAGCTGTTTTTT.

To note about this clone: A read error may account for a junction end that differs from germline. This chain joins TRBV11-3 and TRBJ1-4, with D hard to call. The CDR3 spans 14 residues. CDR1 and CDR2 (germline): SGHNT, YENEEA. CDR3 sequence reads: CARSLGPEIEKLFF. CDR3 in DNA: TGTGCCAGAAGCTTAGGGCCCGAGATTGAAAAACTGTTTTTT.

This clone was counted a single time. J is TRBJ1-1 and V is TRBV29-1; D might be TRBD1 (5 bases). This CDR3 comprises 12 residues. The germline CDR1 and CDR2 sequences are SQVTM and ANQGSEA. The DNA of the CDR3 is TGCAGGGTTCCAGGGCTCGGCCCTGAAGCTTTCTTT. The encoded protein is CRVPGLGPEAFF.

The genes are TRBV7-6 and TRBJ2-5; D call uncertain. The CDR3 totals 16 residues. Germline V gene sequence: CDR1 SGHVS, CDR2 FNYEAQ. V lost 5 bases and J lost 4, with 20 bases in between. The DNA for the CDR3 is TGTGCCAGCAGCCCAGATTTAGGCCCCGGTACAGAGACCCAGTACTTC. This codes for CASSPDLGPGTETQYF.

The chain has TRBV6-8 and TRBJ1-5; 9 nucleotides agree with TRBD1. Germline loops: CDR1 MNHGY, CDR2 SAAAGT. CDR3 size: 15 residues. V was clipped by 7 bases and J by 5 bases; unmatched bases: 9. The DNA for the CDR3 is TGTGCCAGCATTACGACAGGGGGAGTGCATCAGCCCCAGCATTTT. Translating gives CASITTGGVHQPQHF.

DNA for the CDR3: TGCAGCGCCGGTCGGACAGGGAAGAACGAGCAGTACTTC. Amino acids: CSAGRTGKNEQYF. This chain joins TRBV29-1 and TRBJ2-7; 8 bases are a match to TRBD1. This CDR3 region has 13 residues. Germline V gene lookup returns CDR1 SQVTM and CDR2 ANQGSEA. The V segment lost 7 bases and the J segment 5 bases; nucleotides outside the gene matches: 10.

This chain's CDR3 is CASTPRGRDEKLFF. The CDR3 DNA reads TGTGCCAGCACTCCTCGAGGGAGGGATGAAAAACTGTTTTTT. The chain has TRBV11-3 and TRBJ1-4; D remains unclear. Germline CDR1 SGHNT, CDR2 YENEEA. V gave up 7 bases and J gave up 6 bases, with 15 bases separating them. The CDR3 covers 14 residues.

The sample holds one count of this clone. The gene calls are TRBV10-1 and TRBJ2-2, with 9 bases aligning to TRBD2. V dropped 0 bases and J dropped 4; count of bases not matched to a gene: 3. The CDR3 runs to 16 residues. CDR1 and CDR2 from the germline V gene are WNHNN and SYGVQD (reference sequence). CDR3 residues: CASSESGAGGTGELFF. The CDR3 DNA reads as TGCGCCAGCAGTGAGTCCGGAGCGGGGGGCACCGGGGAGCTGTTTTTT.

The chain employs TRBV11-3 and TRBJ1-6; a possible D gene is TRBD1 (6 bases). Germline V CDR1 and CDR2: SGHNT, YENEEA. Trimming shortened V by 6 bases and J by 6 bases, and 18 bases separated the two germline ends. This CDR3 has 16 amino acids. CDR3 sequence: CASRDLVKGGNSPLHF. The CDR3 DNA follows: TGTGCCAGCAGGGACCTCGTCAAGGGGGGTAATTCACCCCTCCACTTT.

This rearrangement joins TRBV6-8 to TRBJ2-2; 7 nucleotides match TRBD2. CDR1 and CDR2 (germline): MNHGY, SAAAGT. The CDR3 has 14 amino acids. V lost 10 bases, J lost 5 bases, and 10 bases stayed unmatched. The DNA for the CDR3 is TGTGCCACCAGGGCGGGGGACGGGACCGGGGAGCTGTTTTTT. As protein: CATRAGDGTGELFF.

The genes are TRBV7-7 and TRBJ1-2; a possible D gene is TRBD1 (6 bases). Trimming left V 8 bases short and J 2 bases short, with 18 bases between. CDR3 size: 15 residues. Germline CDR1 reads SSHAT; CDR2 reads FNYEAQ (reference sequence). The CDR3 loop is CASSGGTGRNYGYTF. The CDR3 nucleotides read TGTGCCAGCTCCGGAGGTACAGGGAGGAACTATGGCTACACCTTC.